The 3 T cell receptor beta chains presented below share a single source sample, sequenced in a study of T cell changes during pregnancy in multiple sclerosis. This table comes from immunoSEQ multiplex PCR, and its TCRdb copy is limited to in-frame clones, with some not included. The table includes 75,000 to 90,000 clones, more than 80% detected once. Source: CD4+ T cells from peripheral blood mononuclear cells, taken before pregnancy. Source of these receptors: a female donor with multiple sclerosis, enrolled in a pregnancy study.

The chain recombines TRBV9 with TRBJ1-2; D ambiguous. The CDR3 extends over 15 amino acids. The germline V and J ends were trimmed by 1 base and 2 bases, with 12 bases remaining between them. CDR1 SGDLS and CDR2 YYNGEE come from the germline V gene. CDR3 amino acids: CASSVRGIPNYGYTF. In nucleotides, the CDR3 is TGTGCCAGCAGCGTACGAGGCATCCCCAACTATGGCTACACCTTC.

This clone was observed once. The chain is built from TRBV5-1 and TRBJ1-5; a possible D gene is TRBD1 (6 bases). The germline V and J ends were trimmed by 0 bases and 0 bases, with 7 bases remaining between them. Germline V CDR1 and CDR2: SGHRS, YFSETQ. This CDR3 spans 15 amino acids. The chain's CDR3 is CASSLGGLSNQPQHF. The CDR3 nucleotides read TGCGCCAGCAGCTTGGGGGGGCTTAGCAATCAGCCCCAGCATTTT.

The chain is built from TRBV6-1 and TRBJ2-1, with D possibly matching TRBD2 (5 bases). Germline V CDR1 and CDR2: MNHNS, SASEGT. V was pared by 4 bases and J by 9 bases, with 13 bases between. The CDR3 runs 13 residues. The CDR3 here is CASSAGSTAEQFF. Written as DNA, the CDR3 is TGTGCCAGCAGTGCGGGGTCTACGGCTGAGCAGTTCTTC.